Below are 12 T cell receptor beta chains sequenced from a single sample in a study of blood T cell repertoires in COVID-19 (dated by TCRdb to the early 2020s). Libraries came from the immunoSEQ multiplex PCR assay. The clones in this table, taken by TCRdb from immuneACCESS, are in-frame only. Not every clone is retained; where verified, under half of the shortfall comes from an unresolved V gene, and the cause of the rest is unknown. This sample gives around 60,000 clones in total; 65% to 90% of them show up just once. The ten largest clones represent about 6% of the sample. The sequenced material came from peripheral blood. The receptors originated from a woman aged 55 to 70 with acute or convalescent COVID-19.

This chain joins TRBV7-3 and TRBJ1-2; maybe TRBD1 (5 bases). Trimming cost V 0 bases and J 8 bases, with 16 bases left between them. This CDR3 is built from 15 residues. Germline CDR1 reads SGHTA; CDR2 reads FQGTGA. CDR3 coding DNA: TGTGCCAGCAGCTTAACCCGCCGGGGGAGCGGAGGCTACACCTTC. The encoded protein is CASSLTRRGSGGYTF.

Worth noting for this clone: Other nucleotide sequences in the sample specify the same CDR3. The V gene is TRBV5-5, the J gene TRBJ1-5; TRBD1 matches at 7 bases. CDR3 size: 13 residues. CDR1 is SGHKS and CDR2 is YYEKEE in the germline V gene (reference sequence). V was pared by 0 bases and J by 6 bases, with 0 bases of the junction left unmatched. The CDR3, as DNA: TGTGCCAGCAGCTTGGCAGGGGGTCAGCCCCAGCATTTT. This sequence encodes CASSLAGGQPQHF.

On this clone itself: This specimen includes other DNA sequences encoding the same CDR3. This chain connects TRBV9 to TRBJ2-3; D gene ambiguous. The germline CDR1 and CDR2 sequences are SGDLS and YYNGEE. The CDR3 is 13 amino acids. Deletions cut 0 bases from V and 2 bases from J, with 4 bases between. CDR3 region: CASSVVLTDTQYF. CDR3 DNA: TGTGCCAGCAGCGTAGTCCTCACAGATACGCAGTATTTT.

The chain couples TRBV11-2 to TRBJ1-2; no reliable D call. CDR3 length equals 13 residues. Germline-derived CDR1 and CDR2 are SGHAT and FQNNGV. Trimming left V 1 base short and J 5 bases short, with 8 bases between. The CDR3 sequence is CASSLASGYGYTF. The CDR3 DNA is TGTGCCAGCAGCTTAGCTTCGGGGTATGGCTACACCTTC. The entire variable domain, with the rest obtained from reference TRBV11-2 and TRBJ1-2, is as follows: EAGVAQSPRYKIIEKRQSVAFWCNPISGHATLYWYQQILGQGPKLLIQFQNNGVVDDSQLPKDRFSAERLKGVDSTLKIQPAKLEDSAVYLCASSLASGYGYTFGSGTRLTVV.

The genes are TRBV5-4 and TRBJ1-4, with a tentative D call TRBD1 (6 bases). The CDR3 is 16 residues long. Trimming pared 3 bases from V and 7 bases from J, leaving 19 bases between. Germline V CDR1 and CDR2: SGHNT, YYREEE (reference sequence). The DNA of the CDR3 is TGTGCCAGCAGCTCACCTCTTCAGGGGTTAGGTGAAAAACTGTTTTTT. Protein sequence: CASSSPLQGLGEKLFF. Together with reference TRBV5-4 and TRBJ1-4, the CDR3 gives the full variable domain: ETGVTQSPTHLIKTRGQQVTLRCSSQSGHNTVSWYQQALGQGPQFIFQYYREEENGRGNFPPRFSGLQFPNYSSELNVNALELDDSALYLCASSSPLQGLGEKLFFGSGTQLSVL.

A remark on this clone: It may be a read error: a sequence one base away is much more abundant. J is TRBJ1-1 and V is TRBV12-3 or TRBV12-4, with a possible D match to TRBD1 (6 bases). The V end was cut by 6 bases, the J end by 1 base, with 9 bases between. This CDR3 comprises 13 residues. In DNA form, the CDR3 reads TGTGCCAGCAGCTTGGGACAGAACACTGAAGCTTTCTTT. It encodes CASSLGQNTEAFF.

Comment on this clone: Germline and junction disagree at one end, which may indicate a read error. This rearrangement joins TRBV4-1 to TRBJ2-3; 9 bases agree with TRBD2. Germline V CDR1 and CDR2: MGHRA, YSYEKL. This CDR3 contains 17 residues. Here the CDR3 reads CARSQAGGGGFTDTQYF. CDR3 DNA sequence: TGCGCCCGCAGCCAAGCGGGCGGGGGGGGGTTCACAGATACGCAGTATTTT.

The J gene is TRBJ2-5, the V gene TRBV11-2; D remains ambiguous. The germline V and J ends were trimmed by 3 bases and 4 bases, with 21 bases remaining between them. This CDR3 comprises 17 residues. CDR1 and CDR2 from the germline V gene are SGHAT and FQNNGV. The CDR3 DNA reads TGTGCCAGCAGCTTTTCTCCGCAGCTCAGGCCAGGAGAGACCCAGTACTTC. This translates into CASSFSPQLRPGETQYF.

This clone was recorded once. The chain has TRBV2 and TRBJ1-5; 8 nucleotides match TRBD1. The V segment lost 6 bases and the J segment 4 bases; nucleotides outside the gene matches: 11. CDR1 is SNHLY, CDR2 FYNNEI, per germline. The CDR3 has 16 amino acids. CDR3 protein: CASSYQRTGSNQPQHF. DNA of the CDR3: TGTGCCAGCAGCTACCAAAGGACAGGGAGTAATCAGCCCCAGCATTTT.

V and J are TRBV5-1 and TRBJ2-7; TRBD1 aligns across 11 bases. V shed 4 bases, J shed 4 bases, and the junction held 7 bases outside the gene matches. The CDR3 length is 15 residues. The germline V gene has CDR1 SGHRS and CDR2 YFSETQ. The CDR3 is CASSEGTGGPYEQYF. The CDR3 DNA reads TGCGCCAGCAGCGAAGGGACAGGGGGTCCGTACGAGCAGTACTTC.

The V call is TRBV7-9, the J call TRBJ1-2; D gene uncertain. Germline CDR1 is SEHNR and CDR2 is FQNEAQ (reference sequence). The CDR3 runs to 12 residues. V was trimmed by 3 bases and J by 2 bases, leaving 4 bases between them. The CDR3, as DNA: TGTGCCAGCAGCTTTCGGAACTATGGCTACACCTTC. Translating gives CASSFRNYGYTF.

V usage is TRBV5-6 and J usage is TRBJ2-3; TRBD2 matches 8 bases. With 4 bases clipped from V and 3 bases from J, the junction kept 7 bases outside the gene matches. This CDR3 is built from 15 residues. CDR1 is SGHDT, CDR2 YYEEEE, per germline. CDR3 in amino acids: CASSGAGVRTDTQYF. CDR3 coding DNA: TGTGCCAGCAGCGGAGCGGGGGTCAGGACAGATACGCAGTATTTT.